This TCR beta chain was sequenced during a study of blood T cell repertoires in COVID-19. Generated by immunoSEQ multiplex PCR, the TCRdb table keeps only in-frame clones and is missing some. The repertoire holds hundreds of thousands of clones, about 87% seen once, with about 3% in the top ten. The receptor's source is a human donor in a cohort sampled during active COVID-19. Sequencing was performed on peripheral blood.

The chain's CDR3 is CATSAGGGNYTF. The CDR3 DNA reads TGTGCCACCAGTGCGGGCGGGGGGAACTACACCTTC. The chain combines TRBV24-1 with TRBJ1-2, with D perhaps TRBD1 (5 bases). Looked up from germline, CDR1 is KGHDR and CDR2 is SFDVKD. The CDR3 contains 12 residues. V shed 5 bases and J shed 10 bases, with 13 bases lying between them.